This is a list of T cell receptor beta chains from one sample in a study of response to subunit inactivated influenza vaccine. One entry per CDR3 protein results from TCRdb running MiXCR on the RT-PCR reads. This sample yields 170,000 or so distinct CDR3 sequences, of which roughly a tenth are seen a single time; around 33% belongs to the top ten. The sequences come from CD8+ T cells sorted from PBMCs, collected 23 to 25 months after vaccination. All receptors derive from a man between 50 and 69 years old who received an inactivated influenza vaccine. CDR3s include the opening cysteine and the closing phenylalanine or tryptophan. D genes are given only for firm matches. Clone size is not always given. Where it is, it says once, few, many or a class for expanded clones.

V: TRBV6-5
D: NA
J: TRBJ2-7
size: many
DNA: TGTGCCAGCAGTTACTCACGTACGAGTCACGAGCAGTACTTC
CDR3: CASSYSRTSHEQYF

V: TRBV5-1
D: NA
J: TRBJ2-2
size: few
DNA: TGCGCCAGCAGCTTGGATGTCGCGAACACCGGGGAGCTGTTTTTT
CDR3: CASSLDVANTGELFF

V: TRBV12-3/TRBV12-4
D: NA
J: TRBJ2-1
size: few
DNA: TGTGCCAGCAGTCACCGACAGGCCAATGAGCAGTTCTTC
CDR3: CASSHRQANEQFF

V: TRBV28
D: TRBD2
J: TRBJ2-1
size: NA
DNA: TGTGCCAGCAGTCTACTAGCGGGAGCGTCCTACAATGAGCAGTTCTTC
CDR3: CASSLLAGASYNEQFF

V: TRBV12-3/TRBV12-4
D: TRBD2
J: TRBJ2-7
size: many
DNA: TGTGCCAGCAGCCCCTTAGCTGTGGGAGGGTTCTACGAGCAGTACTTC
CDR3: CASSPLAVGGFYEQYF

V: TRBV5-6
D: TRBD1
J: TRBJ2-7
size: NA
DNA: TGTGCCAGCAGCACTGACAGGGGCGAGCAGTACTTC
CDR3: CASSTDRGEQYF

V: TRBV2
D: NA
J: TRBJ1-1
size: few
DNA: TGTGCCAGCAGGAGGACAGTGTGGGCGGAAGCTTTCTTT
CDR3: CASRRTVWAEAFF

V: TRBV7-8
D: TRBD1
J: TRBJ2-2
size: NA
DNA: TGTGCCGGGGGAACAGGGGCAACTGGAGGGGAGCTGTTTTTT
CDR3: CAGGTGATGGELFF

V: TRBV5-6
D: TRBD1
J: TRBJ1-2
size: few
DNA: TGTGCCAGCAGCACGACAGGGGGAAGTGTAAGTGGCTACACCTTC
CDR3: CASSTTGGSVSGYTF

V: TRBV12-3/TRBV12-4
D: NA
J: TRBJ2-1
size: NA
DNA: TGTGCCAGCAGCGACTTTGGGGGCACCTACAATGAGCAGTTCTTC
CDR3: CASSDFGGTYNEQFF

V: TRBV5-1
D: NA
J: TRBJ2-1
size: few
DNA: TGCGCCAGCAGCTTGGCTCTTAGGGGCAATGAGCAGTTCTTC
CDR3: CASSLALRGNEQFF

V: TRBV11-1
D: NA
J: TRBJ2-2
size: many
DNA: TGTGCCAGCAGCTTAAGTATGTCTTTCGGGGTCAGCACCGGGGAGCTGTTTTTT
CDR3: CASSLSMSFGVSTGELFF

V: TRBV4-3
D: NA
J: TRBJ2-7
size: few
DNA: TGCGCCAGCAGCCAAGCATACGGGTCCTACGAGCAGTACTTC
CDR3: CASSQAYGSYEQYF

V: TRBV12-3/TRBV12-4
D: TRBD1
J: TRBJ2-7
size: NA
DNA: TGTGCCAGCAGTTCCGACGGGACAGATCTATACGAGCAGTACTTC
CDR3: CASSSDGTDLYEQYF

V: TRBV12-3/TRBV12-4
D: NA
J: TRBJ2-5
size: NA
DNA: TGTGCCAGCAGTTTGGGAGTCCAAGAGACCCAGTACTTC
CDR3: CASSLGVQETQYF

V: TRBV10-3
D: TRBD1
J: TRBJ2-5
size: few
DNA: TGTGCCATCAGTGAGTCGGGACCACAGGGGTCCGGGACCCAGTACTTC
CDR3: CAISESGPQGSGTQYF

V: TRBV7-2
D: NA
J: TRBJ2-3
size: many
DNA: TGTGCCAGCAGCTTATATGTGGGGTCCCACCCAGATACGCAGTATTTT
CDR3: CASSLYVGSHPDTQYF

V: TRBV28
D: NA
J: TRBJ2-5
size: few
DNA: TGTGCCAGCAGTCTAGGTGTCAGGGGACCGGGCGGGCAAGAGACCCAGTACTTC
CDR3: CASSLGVRGPGGQETQYF

V: TRBV4-3
D: TRBD1
J: TRBJ1-2
size: few
DNA: TGCGCCAGCAGCCAAGATCGACAGGGCGGTGGCTACACCTTC
CDR3: CASSQDRQGGGYTF

V: TRBV10-3
D: TRBD1
J: TRBJ2-7
size: NA
DNA: TGTGCCATCGGTAGACAGGGCCAGAGCGAGCAGTACTTC
CDR3: CAIGRQGQSEQYF

V: TRBV7-9
D: TRBD2
J: TRBJ2-7
size: NA
DNA: TGTGCCAGCAGCTCACTAGCGGGGGCTCCCTGGGAGCAGTACTTC
CDR3: CASSSLAGAPWEQYF

V: TRBV14
D: NA
J: TRBJ2-2
size: many
DNA: TGTGCCAGCAGCCACCAACAGGCGGCGAACACCGGGGAGCTGTTTTTT
CDR3: CASSHQQAANTGELFF

V: TRBV4-1
D: NA
J: TRBJ2-7
size: few
DNA: TGCGCCAGCAGCCAAGGTCCAGGGGCTTCCTACGAGCAGTACTTC
CDR3: CASSQGPGASYEQYF

V: TRBV7-9
D: TRBD1
J: TRBJ1-4
size: few
DNA: TGTGCCAGCAGCGAATCCGGGACAGGGGATGAAAAACTGTTTTTT
CDR3: CASSESGTGDEKLFF

V: TRBV6-5
D: TRBD1
J: TRBJ1-5
size: NA
DNA: TGTGCCAGCAGTTATCACGGGACAGTTGGGCAGCCCCAGCATTTT
CDR3: CASSYHGTVGQPQHF

V: TRBV15
D: TRBD1
J: TRBJ2-1
size: many
DNA: TGTGCCACCAGCCCCCGGACAGGCTTCCATGAGCAGTTCTTC
CDR3: CATSPRTGFHEQFF

V: TRBV6-2/TRBV6-3
D: TRBD2
J: TRBJ2-1
size: many
DNA: TGTGCCAGCAGCCTGGGACTAGCGGGGGCATACAATGAGCAGTTCTTC
CDR3: CASSLGLAGAYNEQFF

V: TRBV6-1
D: NA
J: TRBJ1-3
size: NA
DNA: TGTGCCAGCACTGCCACGGAGGGATCTGGAAACACCATATATTTT
CDR3: CASTATEGSGNTIYF

V: TRBV7-7
D: NA
J: TRBJ2-2
size: NA
DNA: TGTGCCAGCAGCTTAGGTGGACCGATTAACACCGGGGAGCTGTTTTTT
CDR3: CASSLGGPINTGELFF

V: TRBV7-8
D: TRBD2
J: TRBJ2-1
size: once
DNA: TGTGCCAGCAGCTTAGTGACAGCGGGGCCCTACAATGAGCAGTTCTTC
CDR3: CASSLVTAGPYNEQFF

V: TRBV29-1
D: TRBD2
J: TRBJ2-1
size: many
DNA: TGCAGCGTTCTCGGGAGGGTCAATGAGCAGTTCTTC
CDR3: CSVLGRVNEQFF

V: TRBV20-1
D: NA
J: TRBJ2-7
size: few
DNA: TGCAGTGCTAGAGGCAGCGGCGTCTACGAGCAGTACTTC
CDR3: CSARGSGVYEQYF

V: TRBV9
D: NA
J: TRBJ2-7
size: NA
DNA: TGTGCCAGCAGCGTAGGGACGGACTCCTACGAGCAGTACTTC
CDR3: CASSVGTDSYEQYF

V: TRBV29-1
D: TRBD2
J: TRBJ2-1
size: NA
DNA: TGCAGCGTTGTCTCTAGCGGGTGGAACTCCTACAATGAGCAGTTCTTC
CDR3: CSVVSSGWNSYNEQFF

V: TRBV12-3/TRBV12-4
D: NA
J: TRBJ2-3
size: many
DNA: TGTGCCAGCAGTTTGGGCCATCCGAGCGCAGATACGCAGTATTTT
CDR3: CASSLGHPSADTQYF

V: TRBV7-6
D: NA
J: TRBJ2-1
size: NA
DNA: TGTGCCAGCAGCTCCTCCACGAAGGCAGGGGCCTACAATGAGCAGTTCTTC
CDR3: CASSSSTKAGAYNEQFF

V: TRBV20-1
D: NA
J: TRBJ2-1
size: NA
DNA: TGCAGTGCTAGAGATGCCGGAGAGAGCTCCTACAATGAGCAGTTCTTC
CDR3: CSARDAGESSYNEQFF

V: TRBV15
D: NA
J: TRBJ2-7
size: few
DNA: TGTGCCACCAGCCCTAGCAGATTTTCGGACGAGCAGTACTTC
CDR3: CATSPSRFSDEQYF

V: TRBV29-1
D: NA
J: TRBJ2-3
size: many
DNA: TGCAGCGTTGAAGATCGGATCCCCCGGGACTCCGTCACAGATACGCAGTATTTT
CDR3: CSVEDRIPRDSVTDTQYF

V: TRBV6-5
D: NA
J: TRBJ1-3
size: once
DNA: TGTGCCTGCAGTTATAAGGGAGGTGGAAGCACCATATATTTT
CDR3: CACSYKGGGSTIYF

V: TRBV27
D: TRBD2
J: TRBJ2-5
size: few
DNA: TGTGCCAGCAGTTTGGGGACTAGCGGTGGGGAGACCCAGTACTTC
CDR3: CASSLGTSGGETQYF

V: TRBV5-1
D: NA
J: TRBJ2-1
size: few
DNA: TGCGCCAGCAGCCTAACAGGGGGGGGGAATGAGCAGTTCTTC
CDR3: CASSLTGGGNEQFF

V: TRBV4-3
D: NA
J: TRBJ2-1
size: few
DNA: TGCGCCAGCAGCCAAGAATTGATGCTAGCGATTAATGAGCAGTTCTTC
CDR3: CASSQELMLAINEQFF

V: TRBV10-3
D: TRBD1
J: TRBJ2-1
size: few
DNA: TGTGCCATCAGTATTACAGGGGCGTCCTACAATGAGCAGTTCTTC
CDR3: CAISITGASYNEQFF

V: TRBV10-2
D: NA
J: TRBJ2-5
size: NA
DNA: TGCGCCAGCACAGCAGGGAACCAAGAGACCCAGTACTTC
CDR3: CASTAGNQETQYF

V: TRBV14
D: NA
J: TRBJ2-1
size: NA
DNA: TGTGCCAGCAGCCAAGAGGAGGGAGATCCATACAATGAGCAGTTCTTC
CDR3: CASSQEEGDPYNEQFF